This entry lists 5 T cell receptor beta chains sequenced from one sample in a study of blood T cells in healthy people across ages. For the second PCR, which ran for roughly 7 to 11 cycles, a sample-barcoded 5' primer and a J-beta primer mix were used. TCRdb redid the calling of the 5' RACE reads with MiXCR, one entry per CDR3 protein. Of over 450,000 distinct CDR3 sequences in the sample, around 24% were seen once. Another study also made use of these data, one on T cells of mothers and their children.

Sequenced: blood. These receptors were collected from a boy younger than 18 in good health.

V usage is TRBV7-2 and J usage is TRBJ2-5; D is possibly TRBD2 (5 bases). The CDR3 consists of 15 residues. V lost 4 bases and J 5 bases, leaving 17 bases between the germline ends. The V gene's germline CDR1 is SGHTA and CDR2 FQGNSA. The CDR3 sequence is CASSSSALGSETQYF. CDR3 bases: TGTGCCAGCAGCTCCTCGGCCCTGGGGAGTGAGACCCAGTACTTC.

This clonotype was seen only a few times. The V call is TRBV6-2 or TRBV6-3, the J call TRBJ2-7; TRBD1 might be the D (6 bases). Germline assignment: CDR1 MNHEY and CDR2 SVGEGT. With 2 bases removed from V and 2 bases from J, the gap between germline ends came to 10 bases. The CDR3 length is 14 residues. DNA for the CDR3: TGTGCCAGCAGTTACCACCGGGACACCTACGAGCAGTACTTC. Its protein product is CASSYHRDTYEQYF.

The CDR3 loop reads CASSLWGGLDTGELFF. CDR3 nucleotide sequence: TGTGCCAGCAGCTTATGGGGGGGGCTGGACACCGGGGAGCTGTTTTTT. The gene calls are TRBV11-2 and TRBJ2-2, with D possibly matching TRBD2 (7 bases). V lost 2 bases, J lost 3 bases, and 13 bases lay in between. The CDR3 spans 16 residues. CDR1 is SGHAT and CDR2 is FQNNGV in the germline V gene.

The chain combines TRBV7-3 with TRBJ2-3; 7 nucleotides agree with TRBD2. The CDR3 is 16 amino acids. Germline V gives CDR1 SGHTA, CDR2 FQGTGA. J was trimmed by 0 bases and V by 6 bases; bases with no gene match: 9. The CDR3 spells CASSQDVGLSTDTQYF. CDR3 DNA: TGTGCCAGCAGTCAGGACGTGGGACTAAGCACAGATACGCAGTATTTT.

This clonotype was counted only a few times. V and J are TRBV7-9 and TRBJ1-2; possibly TRBD1 for D (6 bases). Trimming removed 11 bases from V and 3 bases from J, with 13 bases in between. Germline V gives CDR1 SEHNR, CDR2 FQNEAQ (reference sequence). This CDR3 has 12 residues. The CDR3 here is CAGSKGDYGYTF. As DNA, the CDR3 is TGTGCCGGCTCGAAGGGGGACTATGGCTACACCTTC. Variable domain in full (rest from reference TRBV7-9 and TRBJ1-2): DTGVSQNPRHKITKRGQNVTFRCDPISEHNRLYWYRQTLGQGPEFLTYFQNEAQLEKSRLLSDRFSAERPKGSFSTLEIQRTEQGDSAMYLCAGSKGDYGYTFGSGTRLTVV.